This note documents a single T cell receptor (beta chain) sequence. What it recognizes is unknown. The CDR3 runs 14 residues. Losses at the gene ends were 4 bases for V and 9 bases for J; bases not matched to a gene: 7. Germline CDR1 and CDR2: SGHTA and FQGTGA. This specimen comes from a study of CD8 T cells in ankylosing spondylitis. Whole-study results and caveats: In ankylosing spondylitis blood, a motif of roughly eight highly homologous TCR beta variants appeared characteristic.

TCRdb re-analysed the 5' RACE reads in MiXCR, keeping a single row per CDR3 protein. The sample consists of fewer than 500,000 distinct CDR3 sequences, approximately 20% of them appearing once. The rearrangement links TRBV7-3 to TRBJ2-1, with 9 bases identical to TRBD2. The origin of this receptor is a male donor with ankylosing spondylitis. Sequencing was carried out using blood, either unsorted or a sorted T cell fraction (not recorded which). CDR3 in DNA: TGTGCCAGCAGCTCGGGACTAGCAAGCTTTGAGCAGTTCTTC. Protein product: CASSSGLASFEQFF. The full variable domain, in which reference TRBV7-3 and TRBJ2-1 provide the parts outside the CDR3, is GAGVSQTPSNKVTEKGKYVELRCDPISGHTALYWYRQSLGQGPEFLIYFQGTGAADDSGLPNDRFFAVRPEGSVSTLKIQRTERGDSAVYLCASSSGLASFEQFFGPGTRLTVL.